The 31 T cell receptor beta chains presented below share a single source sample, sequenced in a study of T-cell reconstitution after alpha-beta-depleted transplantation in children. It was with unique molecular identifiers that the TCRbeta library was prepared. Using its own MiXCR run on the PCR reads, TCRdb lists one record per CDR3 protein. The data show some 550,000 distinct CDR3 sequences, 20% to 25% seen once. This specimen consisted of PBMCs, mostly from graft donor cells, obtained 360 days after TCRalphabeta/CD19-depleted stem cell transplant. The source is a boy younger than two who had a stem cell transplant for acute myeloid leukemia, so the T cells may come from the graft donor.

This clonotype occurred once. The chain combines TRBV28 with TRBJ2-2, with a weak D call TRBD1 (5 bases). Between the trimmed V and J ends, which lost 2 bases and 7 bases, there was a span of 20 bases. The length of the CDR3 is 17 residues. The germline gives CDR1 MDHEN, CDR2 SYDVKM. The CDR3 region has the DNA TGTGCCAGCAGTTTAATGGTTCGGGCAGGGAACGGCGGGGAGCTGTTTTTT. It encodes CASSLMVRAGNGGELFF.

V gene TRBV6-5 combines with J gene TRBJ2-7, with TRBD1 identical over 10 bases. CDR1 and CDR2 from the germline V gene are MNHEY and SVGAGI. With V trimmed by 4 bases and J by 6 bases, 9 bases remained unmatched. This CDR3 is built from 15 residues. The CDR3 DNA follows: TGTGCCAGCAGTTTCCGGGACAGGGGTTCTTGCGAGCAGTACGTC. As protein: CASSFRDRGSCEQYV.

This clonotype was seen more than once but under ten times. The J gene is TRBJ2-3, the V gene TRBV20-1; D is undetermined. V lost 3 bases to trimming and J lost 6 bases, with 25 bases between them. This CDR3 region has 17 residues. In germline, CDR1 is DFQATT, CDR2 SNEGSKA (reference sequence). CDR3 amino acids: CSASTLKGPPRKDTQYF. The DNA of the CDR3 is TGCAGTGCTAGCACCCTAAAAGGGCCGCCCCGCAAGGATACGCAGTATTTT.

The chain couples TRBV4-3 to TRBJ1-2, with D possibly TRBD1 on 5 matching bases. CDR1 is LGHNA, CDR2 YSLEER, per germline. The CDR3 length is 16 residues. Trimming took off 3 bases at V and 4 bases at J, with 18 bases between the two ends. CDR3 in amino acids: CASSHWSFRAPYGYTF. In nucleotides, the CDR3 is TGCGCCAGCAGCCACTGGTCATTCAGGGCCCCCTATGGCTACACCTTC.

This clonotype was observed at least ten times. This chain links TRBV7-2 with TRBJ2-3; TRBD2 agrees at 14 bases. V shed 5 bases and J 5 bases; nucleotides not matched to a gene: 6. Germline V lookup: CDR1 SGHTA, CDR2 FQGNSA. This CDR3 contains 16 residues. CDR3: CASSPTSGGAIDTQYF. For the CDR3, the DNA is TGTGCCAGCAGCCCGACTAGCGGGGGGGCCATAGATACGCAGTATTTT.

This clonotype was recorded at least ten times. The CDR3 nucleotides are TGCAGCGTTGAAGATGAAGGGACTAGGGCCTACAATGAGCAGTTCTTC. It encodes CSVEDEGTRAYNEQFF. The rearrangement joins TRBV29-1 to TRBJ2-1; 8 bases agree with TRBD2. The CDR3 is 16 amino acids. In germline, CDR1 is SQVTM, CDR2 ANQGSEA. V dropped 0 bases and J dropped 2; count of bases not matched to a gene: 6.

V usage is TRBV21-1 and J usage is TRBJ2-7; the table calls TRBD1, which could not be checked here. TRBV21-1 constitutes a pseudogene. The CDR3 runs 19 residues. CDR3 in amino acids: CASSKAGESLRDTPYEQYF. CDR3 bases: TGTGCCAGCAGCAAAGCGGGGGAATCTCTCCGGGACACTCCCTACGAGCAGTACTTC.

V usage is TRBV3-1 and J usage is TRBJ2-7; 9 nucleotides line up with TRBD1. J gave up 1 base and V 4 bases, and 5 bases lay outside the gene matches. The CDR3 length is 15 residues. The germline V gene encodes CDR1 LGHDT and CDR2 YNNKEL (reference sequence). CDR3 DNA: TGTGCCAGCAGCCTCCGGGACAGGGCTTCCTACGAGCAGTACTTC. It specifies CASSLRDRASYEQYF.

This chain uses TRBV7-2 with TRBJ1-5; a possible D gene is TRBD1 (5 bases). Germline-derived CDR1 and CDR2 are SGHTA and FQGNSA. The V and J ends lost 2 bases and 5 bases respectively, with 13 bases between them. The CDR3 consists of 15 residues. The CDR3 sequence is CASSLSRAGDQPQHF. The CDR3 region has the DNA TGTGCCAGCAGCTTAAGCAGGGCTGGCGATCAGCCCCAGCATTTT.

This clonotype was recorded a few times. CDR3 coding DNA: TGCAGTGCTCACTCGGGGGGGGGCAACACTGAAGCTTTCTTT. Residues: CSAHSGGGNTEAFF. V usage is TRBV20-1 and J usage is TRBJ1-1; perhaps TRBD1 as D (6 bases). With 5 bases removed from V and 2 bases from J, the gap between germline ends came to 15 bases. Germline CDR1 is DFQATT and CDR2 is SNEGSKA (reference sequence). The CDR3 has 14 amino acids.

Ten or more counts support this clonotype. V and J are TRBV9 and TRBJ1-1, with 10 bases identical to TRBD1. This CDR3 contains 15 residues. From germline, CDR1 is SGDLS and CDR2 YYNGEE. The J segment lost 6 bases and the V segment lost 1 base, leaving 6 bases of the junction unmatched. DNA for the CDR3: TGTGCCAGCAGCGTAAGACAGGGGGCGGTCCCTGAAGCTTTCTTT. Protein: CASSVRQGAVPEAFF.

This clonotype was seen repeatedly, ten times or more. This chain links TRBV15 with TRBJ2-3; tentatively, D is TRBD2 (5 bases). The CDR3 is made up of 14 amino acids. The ends were cut back, 5 bases at V and 7 bases at J, with 16 bases in the middle. Per the germline V gene, CDR1 is LNHNV and CDR2 is YYDKDF (reference sequence). Here the CDR3 reads CATSPRGSYYTQYF. Written as DNA, the CDR3 is TGTGCCACCAGCCCTCGAGGGTCTTACTATACGCAGTATTTT.

This clonotype was observed a few times. V usage is TRBV18 and J usage is TRBJ2-1, with D possibly matching TRBD1 (6 bases). V was pared by 5 bases and J by 2 bases, with 13 bases between. This CDR3 has 15 residues. CDR1 and CDR2 (germline): KGHSH, LQKENI. The CDR3 reads CASSLRTVPYNEQFF. The DNA for the CDR3 is TGTGCCAGCTCATTGCGGACAGTTCCCTACAATGAGCAGTTCTTC.

This sequence joins TRBV6-1 and TRBJ2-4; 7 bases line up with TRBD1. Germline V gives CDR1 MNHNS, CDR2 SASEGT. Trimming cost V 5 bases and J 0 bases; bases outside gene matches: 7. This CDR3 contains 16 residues. CDR3 in DNA: TGTGCCAGCAGTCCCGGGACAGCGTTAGCCAAAAACATTCAGTACTTC. Protein: CASSPGTALAKNIQYF.

This clonotype was observed at least ten times. The genes are TRBV20-1 and TRBJ2-1; perhaps TRBD2 as D (5 bases). This CDR3 is built from 15 residues. Germline CDR1 and CDR2: DFQATT and SNEGSKA (reference sequence). The germline V and J ends were trimmed by 1 base and 2 bases, with 12 bases remaining between them. CDR3 sequence: CSARGHGLTYNEQFF. CDR3 DNA sequence: TGCAGTGCTAGAGGCCACGGACTGACCTACAATGAGCAGTTCTTC.

The chain links TRBV20-1 to TRBJ1-5; no clear D gene. V shed 5 bases and J shed 1 base, with 9 bases lying between them. Germline V lookup: CDR1 DFQATT, CDR2 SNEGSKA (reference sequence). This CDR3 has 13 residues. The CDR3 nucleotides read TGCAGTGCTGCGGCCCTGAGCAATCAGCCCCAGCATTTT. The encoded protein is CSAAALSNQPQHF.

This chain links TRBV24-1 with TRBJ2-1; no reliable D call. The germline V gene has CDR1 KGHDR and CDR2 SFDVKD. The CDR3 is 14 amino acids. Trimming stripped 6 bases from V and 9 bases from J, with 17 bases between. CDR3 sequence: CATSSDARSGEQFF. The CDR3 DNA is TGTGCCACCAGTTCGGACGCTAGGTCGGGTGAGCAGTTCTTC.

This clonotype was seen ten or more times. The chain combines TRBV20-1 with TRBJ2-3; 10 bases line up with TRBD2. The CDR3 loop spans 12 amino acids. Germline assignment: CDR1 DFQATT and CDR2 SNEGSKA (reference sequence). J was trimmed by 7 bases and V by 6 bases; bases with no gene match: 4. In DNA, the CDR3 is TGCAGTGCCCAAGCGGGGGGGAATACGCAGTATTTT. Translated: CSAQAGGNTQYF.

This sequence joins TRBV20-1 and TRBJ2-5, with no clear D. Germline values: CDR1 DFQATT, CDR2 SNEGSKA (reference sequence). CDR3 length equals 13 residues. The V end lost 0 bases, the J end lost 5 bases, and 10 bases lay between the germline ends. The CDR3 DNA is TGCAGTGCTAGAGATGGGGTAACGGAGACCCAGTACTTC. It yields the protein CSARDGVTETQYF.

This chain connects TRBV12-3 or TRBV12-4 to TRBJ2-2, with D possibly being TRBD1 or TRBD2 (5 bases each). This CDR3 comprises 17 residues. The ends were cut back, 8 bases at V and 0 bases at J, with 19 bases in the middle. This CDR3 is CASVLSLLGANTGELFF. The DNA of the CDR3 is TGTGCCAGCGTCCTATCCCTCCTGGGGGCGAACACCGGGGAGCTGTTTTTT.

V and J are TRBV12-3 or TRBV12-4 and TRBJ2-5; D perhaps matches TRBD2 (6 bases). Trimming took 6 bases from V and 2 from J, leaving 10 bases between them. This CDR3 has 13 amino acids. In DNA, the CDR3 is TGTGCCAGCAGAGGGACTCGGCAAGAGACCCAGTACTTC. Amino acid sequence: CASRGTRQETQYF.

This clonotype was seen repeatedly, ten times or more. The chain joins TRBV29-1 to TRBJ2-3, with D perhaps TRBD1 (5 bases). This CDR3 is 15 amino acids long. With 3 bases removed from V and 3 bases from J, the gap between germline ends came to 16 bases. Germline V gene data show CDR1 as SQVTM and CDR2 as ANQGSEA. CDR3 region: CSVDSGAVWTDTQYF. In DNA form, the CDR3 reads TGCAGCGTTGACTCTGGGGCGGTGTGGACAGATACGCAGTATTTT.

This chain joins TRBV7-9 and TRBJ2-7, with TRBD1 matching 9 bases. The V and J ends lost 3 bases and 6 bases, in that order; junction bases with no gene match: 6. The germline V gene encodes CDR1 SEHNR and CDR2 FQNEAQ (reference sequence). The CDR3 loop spans 14 amino acids. CDR3 bases: TGTGCCAGCAGCTTGGGACAGGGTAGGAGCGAGCAGTACGTC. Translating it yields CASSLGQGRSEQYV.

V usage is TRBV11-2 and J usage is TRBJ2-7, with D perhaps matching TRBD2 (6 bases). Germline loops: CDR1 SGHAT, CDR2 FQNNGV. Trimming cost V 0 bases and J 4 bases, with 10 bases left between them. The length of the CDR3 is 14 residues. Here the CDR3 reads CASSLDGGLYEQYV. As DNA, the CDR3 is TGTGCCAGCAGCTTAGACGGGGGTCTATACGAGCAGTACGTC.

This clonotype was seen a handful of times. This chain links TRBV6-5 with TRBJ2-3, with D perhaps given as TRBD1 or TRBD2 (5 bases each). The CDR3 covers 15 residues. In germline, CDR1 is MNHEY, CDR2 SVGAGI. With 3 bases removed from V and 5 bases from J, the gap between germline ends came to 15 bases. CDR3 DNA: TGTGCCAGCAGTTATCCTTCGGATGGGGGAGATACGCAGTATTTT. Protein: CASSYPSDGGDTQYF.

The chain is built from TRBV6-5 and TRBJ2-7; no reliable D call. Germline lookup yields CDR1 MNHEY and CDR2 SVGAGI. V dropped 0 bases and J dropped 7 bases, with 13 bases sitting between them. This CDR3 contains 14 residues. CDR3 sequence reads: CASSYSGPLGEQYF. The CDR3 DNA reads TGTGCCAGCAGTTACTCTGGGCCTCTCGGGGAGCAGTACTTC.

Ten or more counts support this clonotype. The chain recombines TRBV20-1 with TRBJ2-1; D might be TRBD1 (6 bases). Trimming took 6 bases from V and 4 from J, leaving 19 bases between them. Germline lookup yields CDR1 DFQATT and CDR2 SNEGSKA (reference sequence). This CDR3 comprises 15 residues. For the CDR3, the DNA is TGCAGTGCCCCTGACGCTGACAGGTCATACAATGAGCAGTTCTTC. Translating gives CSAPDADRSYNEQFF.

In its sample, this clonotype was seen many times. The J gene is TRBJ2-5, the V gene TRBV29-1; D possibly corresponds to TRBD2 (5 bases). The CDR3 totals 12 residues. Germline V gene data show CDR1 as SQVTM and CDR2 as ANQGSEA. Trimming pared 4 bases from V and 1 base from J, leaving 7 bases between. The CDR3 DNA reads TGCAGCGTTGCAAGCGGCCAAGAGACCCAGTACTTC. Translated: CSVASGQETQYF.

The chain couples TRBV5-6 to TRBJ2-7; D is undetermined. V was clipped by 4 bases and J by 1 base, with 9 bases between them. Germline-derived CDR1 and CDR2 are SGHDT and YYEEEE. The CDR3 loop spans 13 amino acids. In DNA form, the CDR3 reads TGTGCCAGCAGCCGAGACGGTTCCTACGAGCAGTACGTC. This codes for CASSRDGSYEQYV.

This clonotype showed up just once. V gene TRBV30 combines with J gene TRBJ2-6; unclear D gene. Germline V gene sequence: CDR1 GTSNPN, CDR2 SVGIG (reference sequence). V was trimmed by 0 bases and J by 4 bases, leaving 4 bases between them. The CDR3 has 13 residues. This CDR3 is CAWSVQGANVLTF. CDR3 coding DNA: TGTGCCTGGAGTGTACAAGGGGCCAACGTCCTGACTTTC.

The V call is TRBV7-2, the J call TRBJ2-3; 7 bases fit TRBD2. This CDR3 is 15 amino acids long. V lost 2 bases and J lost 6; bases outside the gene matches: 8. The V gene's germline CDR1 is SGHTA and CDR2 FQGNSA. The CDR3 region has the DNA TGTGCCAGCAGCTTACAAGCGGGGTTCGGGGATACGCAGTATTTT. This codes for CASSLQAGFGDTQYF.